The rows below give T cell receptor beta chains drawn from one sample of a study of identical twins. MiXCR was run by TCRdb on the 5' RACE reads, yielding one entry per CDR3 protein. The sample lists some 500,000 distinct CDR3 sequences, around 14% seen once, with about 0.52% in the top ten. The sample was also reused in another study, on yellow fever vaccine responses in identical twins.

Material: CD4+ T cells sorted from blood. These receptors were obtained from a woman younger than 30 in good health. CDR3s include the opening cysteine and the closing phenylalanine or tryptophan. Each record gives: D gene, clone size, J gene, V gene, CDR3 protein, CDR3 DNA. A D gene is named only where the DNA matches it firmly. The listing skips clone size in some rows; elsewhere it reads once, few, many or a size class.

d_call: .; clone_size: many; j_call: TRBJ1-1; v_call: TRBV3-1; cdr3_aa: CASSFMNTEAFF; cdr3_nt: TGTGCCAGCAGCTTTATGAACACTGAAGCTTTCTTT
d_call: .; clone_size: .; j_call: TRBJ2-6; v_call: TRBV3-1; cdr3_aa: CASSQDLSVSGANVLTF; cdr3_nt: TGTGCCAGCAGCCAAGATCTTAGTGTGTCTGGGGCCAACGTCCTGACTTTC
d_call: TRBD1; clone_size: few; j_call: TRBJ1-1; v_call: TRBV19; cdr3_aa: CASRTTGTGGTEAFF; cdr3_nt: TGTGCCAGTAGAACGACCGGGACAGGGGGAACTGAAGCTTTCTTT
d_call: TRBD1; clone_size: .; j_call: TRBJ2-1; v_call: TRBV12-5; cdr3_aa: CASGFILGTGKANEQFF; cdr3_nt: TGTGCTAGTGGTTTCATCCTCGGGACAGGGAAGGCAAATGAGCAGTTCTTC
d_call: .; clone_size: few; j_call: TRBJ1-2; v_call: TRBV12-3/TRBV12-4; cdr3_aa: CASSLVAVRGYTF; cdr3_nt: TGTGCCAGCAGTTTAGTTGCGGTTCGGGGCTACACCTTC
d_call: .; clone_size: few; j_call: TRBJ2-1; v_call: TRBV6-2/TRBV6-3; cdr3_aa: CASSYVTWNEQFF; cdr3_nt: TGTGCCAGCAGTTACGTGACTTGGAATGAGCAGTTCTTC
d_call: TRBD1; clone_size: .; j_call: TRBJ2-5; v_call: TRBV14; cdr3_aa: CASSQGDRMQETQYF; cdr3_nt: TGTGCCAGCAGCCAAGGGGACAGGATGCAAGAGACCCAGTACTTC
d_call: .; clone_size: few; j_call: TRBJ1-5; v_call: TRBV28; cdr3_aa: CASKGLGPSNQPQHF; cdr3_nt: TGTGCCAGCAAAGGGCTTGGGCCGAGCAATCAGCCCCAGCATTTT
d_call: .; clone_size: .; j_call: TRBJ1-6; v_call: TRBV5-1; cdr3_aa: CASSLEWRDNSPLHF; cdr3_nt: TGCGCCAGCAGCTTGGAGTGGAGAGATAATTCACCCCTCCACTTT
d_call: TRBD1; clone_size: .; j_call: TRBJ1-2; v_call: TRBV7-2; cdr3_aa: CASSLVGGDYGYTF; cdr3_nt: TGTGCCAGCAGCTTAGTAGGGGGCGACTATGGCTACACCTTC
d_call: .; clone_size: few; j_call: TRBJ2-3; v_call: TRBV29-1; cdr3_aa: CSGGRLSNPTDTQYF; cdr3_nt: TGCAGCGGCGGTAGACTCTCCAACCCCACAGATACGCAGTATTTT
d_call: .; clone_size: .; j_call: TRBJ2-5; v_call: TRBV3-1; cdr3_aa: CASSQVGHLQETQYF; cdr3_nt: TGTGCCAGCAGCCAAGTCGGACACCTCCAAGAGACCCAGTACTTC
d_call: .; clone_size: many; j_call: TRBJ2-3; v_call: TRBV24-1; cdr3_aa: CATSDLSDTQYF; cdr3_nt: TGTGCCACCAGTGATTTATCAGATACGCAGTATTTT
d_call: .; clone_size: .; j_call: TRBJ2-3; v_call: TRBV25-1; cdr3_aa: CASSLGKFSSTDTQYF; cdr3_nt: TGTGCCAGCAGCCTCGGGAAGTTCTCTAGCACAGATACGCAGTATTTT
d_call: TRBD2; clone_size: .; j_call: TRBJ2-7; v_call: TRBV6-2/TRBV6-3; cdr3_aa: CASSPPGLGGYEQYF; cdr3_nt: TGTGCCAGCAGTCCACCGGGACTAGGGGGTTACGAGCAGTACTTC
d_call: .; clone_size: few; j_call: TRBJ2-7; v_call: TRBV30; cdr3_aa: CAWSSGKTGFSSYEQYF; cdr3_nt: TGTGCCTGGAGTAGTGGGAAAACAGGGTTTTCCTCCTACGAGCAGTACTTC
d_call: .; clone_size: .; j_call: TRBJ1-1; v_call: TRBV5-1; cdr3_aa: CASSLLGEGDTEAFF; cdr3_nt: TGCGCCAGCAGCTTGTTGGGGGAGGGAGACACTGAAGCTTTCTTT
d_call: .; clone_size: .; j_call: TRBJ2-3; v_call: TRBV27; cdr3_aa: CASSLEGGDTSTDTQNF; cdr3_nt: TGTGCCAGCAGTTTAGAGGGCGGGGACACGAGCACAGATACGCAGAATTTT
d_call: TRBD2; clone_size: few; j_call: TRBJ2-1; v_call: TRBV7-8; cdr3_aa: CASSSPGTSGRTNEQFF; cdr3_nt: TGTGCCAGCAGCTCCCCGGGGACTAGCGGGAGGACGAATGAGCAGTTCTTC
d_call: TRBD1; clone_size: .; j_call: TRBJ2-2; v_call: TRBV27; cdr3_aa: CASSLLGQANTGELFF; cdr3_nt: TGTGCCAGCAGTTTATTGGGACAGGCGAACACCGGGGAGCTGTTTTTT
d_call: .; clone_size: .; j_call: TRBJ2-3; v_call: TRBV20-1; cdr3_aa: CSATKSTDTQYF; cdr3_nt: TGCAGTGCGACTAAGAGCACAGATACGCAGTATTTT
d_call: TRBD1; clone_size: many; j_call: TRBJ2-1; v_call: TRBV24-1; cdr3_aa: CATSDPGTGGYEQFF; cdr3_nt: TGTGCCACCAGTGATCCCGGGACAGGGGGTTATGAGCAGTTCTTC
d_call: .; clone_size: .; j_call: TRBJ2-2; v_call: TRBV5-4; cdr3_aa: CASSSPWTGELFF; cdr3_nt: TGTGCCAGCAGCTCCCCCTGGACCGGGGAGCTGTTTTTT
d_call: .; clone_size: .; j_call: TRBJ2-1; v_call: TRBV20-1; cdr3_aa: CSARNPTSYNEQFF; cdr3_nt: TGCAGTGCTAGGAACCCGACTAGCTACAATGAGCAGTTCTTC
d_call: TRBD1; clone_size: few; j_call: TRBJ2-1; v_call: TRBV27; cdr3_aa: CASTRGGWRNEQFF; cdr3_nt: TGTGCCAGCACCCGAGGGGGCTGGCGGAATGAGCAGTTCTTC
d_call: TRBD2; clone_size: few; j_call: TRBJ2-1; v_call: TRBV5-1; cdr3_aa: CASRGGGAPVNEQFF; cdr3_nt: TGCGCCAGCAGAGGCGGGGGGGCGCCCGTAAATGAGCAGTTCTTC
d_call: .; clone_size: few; j_call: TRBJ1-2; v_call: TRBV2; cdr3_aa: CASRQGMTF; cdr3_nt: TGTGCCAGCAGACAGGGAATGACCTTC
d_call: TRBD1; clone_size: few; j_call: TRBJ2-7; v_call: TRBV7-2; cdr3_aa: CASSSGQGVGEQYF; cdr3_nt: TGTGCCAGCAGCTCGGGACAGGGCGTAGGCGAGCAGTACTTC
d_call: .; clone_size: .; j_call: TRBJ2-1; v_call: TRBV5-1; cdr3_aa: CASSLGATVTVMNEQFF; cdr3_nt: TGCGCCAGCAGCTTGGGGGCGACCGTTACTGTCATGAATGAGCAGTTCTTC
d_call: .; clone_size: few; j_call: TRBJ2-1; v_call: TRBV2; cdr3_aa: CASRGKHEQFF; cdr3_nt: TGTGCCAGCAGGGGGAAGCATGAGCAGTTCTTC